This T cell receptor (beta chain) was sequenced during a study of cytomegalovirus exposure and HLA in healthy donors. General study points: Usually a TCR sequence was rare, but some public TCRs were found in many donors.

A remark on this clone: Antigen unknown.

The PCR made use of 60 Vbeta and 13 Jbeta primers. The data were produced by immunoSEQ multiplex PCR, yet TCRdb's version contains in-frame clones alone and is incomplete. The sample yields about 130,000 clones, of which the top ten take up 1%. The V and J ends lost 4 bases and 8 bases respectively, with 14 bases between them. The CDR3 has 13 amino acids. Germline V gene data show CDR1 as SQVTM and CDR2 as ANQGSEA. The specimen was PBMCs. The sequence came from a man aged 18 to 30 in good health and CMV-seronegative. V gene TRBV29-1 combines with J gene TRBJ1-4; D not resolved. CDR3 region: CSVAWSGGEKLFF. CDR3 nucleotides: TGCAGCGTTGCCTGGTCGGGAGGGGAAAAACTGTTTTTT. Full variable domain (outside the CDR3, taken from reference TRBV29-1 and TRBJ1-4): SAVISQKPSRDICQRGTSLTIQCQVDSQVTMMFWYRQQPGQSLTLIATANQGSEATYESGFVIDKFPISRPNLTFSTLTVSNMSPEDSSIYLCSVAWSGGEKLFFGSGTQLSVL.